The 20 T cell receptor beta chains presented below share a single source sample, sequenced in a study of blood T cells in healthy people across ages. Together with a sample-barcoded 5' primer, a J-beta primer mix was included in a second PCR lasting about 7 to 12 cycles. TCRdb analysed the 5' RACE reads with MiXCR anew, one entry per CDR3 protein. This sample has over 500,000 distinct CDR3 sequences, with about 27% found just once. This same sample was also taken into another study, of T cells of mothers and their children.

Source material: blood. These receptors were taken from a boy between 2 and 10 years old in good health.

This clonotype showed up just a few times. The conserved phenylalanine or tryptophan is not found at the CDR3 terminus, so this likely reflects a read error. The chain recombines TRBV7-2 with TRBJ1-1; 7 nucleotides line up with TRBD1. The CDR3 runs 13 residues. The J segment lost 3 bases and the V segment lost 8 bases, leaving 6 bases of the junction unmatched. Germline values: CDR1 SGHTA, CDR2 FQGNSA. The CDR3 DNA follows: TGTGCCAGCGCTACTACAGGGGACACTGAAGCTTTCCTT. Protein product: CASATTGDTEAFL.

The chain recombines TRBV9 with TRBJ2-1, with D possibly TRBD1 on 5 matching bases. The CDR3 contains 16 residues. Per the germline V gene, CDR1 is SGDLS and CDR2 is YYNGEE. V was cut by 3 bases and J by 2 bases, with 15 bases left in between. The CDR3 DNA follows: TGTGCCAGCAGCGGATCAGGGTCCCTTGCCTACAATGAGCAGTTCTTC. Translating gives CASSGSGSLAYNEQFF. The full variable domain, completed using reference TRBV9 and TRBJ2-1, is DSGVTQTPKHLITATGQRVTLRCSPRSGDLSVYWYQQSLDQGLQFLIQYYNGEERAKGNILERFSAQQFPDLHSELNLSSLELGDSALYFCASSGSGSLAYNEQFFGPGTRLTVL.

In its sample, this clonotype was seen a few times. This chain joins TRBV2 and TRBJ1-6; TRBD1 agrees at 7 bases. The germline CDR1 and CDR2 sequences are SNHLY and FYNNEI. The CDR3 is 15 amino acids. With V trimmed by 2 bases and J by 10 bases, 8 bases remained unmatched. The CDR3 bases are TGTGCCAGCAGTGAAAGGGGGCAGGGATACTCACCCCTCCACTTT. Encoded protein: CASSERGQGYSPLHF.

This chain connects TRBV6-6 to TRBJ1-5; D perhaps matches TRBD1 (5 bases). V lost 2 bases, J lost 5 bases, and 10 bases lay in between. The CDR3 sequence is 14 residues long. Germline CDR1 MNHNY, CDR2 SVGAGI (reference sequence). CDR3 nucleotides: TGTGCCAGCAGTTACCGGGACGGAGATCAGCCCCAGCATTTT. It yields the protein CASSYRDGDQPQHF.

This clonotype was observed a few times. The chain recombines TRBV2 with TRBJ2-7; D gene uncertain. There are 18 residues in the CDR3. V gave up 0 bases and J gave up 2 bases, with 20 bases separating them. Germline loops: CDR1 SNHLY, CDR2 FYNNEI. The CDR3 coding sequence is TGTGCCAGCAGTGAAGCGCTTCCGGGCAGCGCCGGGCCCTACGAGCAGTACTTC. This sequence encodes CASSEALPGSAGPYEQYF.

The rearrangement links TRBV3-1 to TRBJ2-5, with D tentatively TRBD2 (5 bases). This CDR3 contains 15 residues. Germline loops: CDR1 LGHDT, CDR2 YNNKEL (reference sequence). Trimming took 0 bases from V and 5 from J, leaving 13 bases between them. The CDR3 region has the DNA TGTGCCAGCAGCCAAGATGCCAGCTGGGAGGAGACCCAGTACTTC. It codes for CASSQDASWEETQYF.

CDR3 residues: CSVLGGTGGNLAKNIQYF. The DNA for the CDR3 is TGCAGCGTTTTAGGAGGGACAGGGGGCAACCTGGCCAAAAACATTCAGTACTTC. This sequence joins TRBV29-1 and TRBJ2-4, with 12 nucleotides matching TRBD1. V was clipped by 5 bases and J by 1 base; unmatched bases: 12. CDR1 is SQVTM, CDR2 ANQGSEA, per germline. CDR3 length: 18 residues.

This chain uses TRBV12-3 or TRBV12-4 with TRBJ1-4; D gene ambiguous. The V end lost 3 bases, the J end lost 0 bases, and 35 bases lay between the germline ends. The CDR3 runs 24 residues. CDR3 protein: CASSLVWGKGNGGPADSTNEKLFF. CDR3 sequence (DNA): TGTGCCAGCAGTTTGGTCTGGGGTAAAGGCAACGGCGGCCCCGCGGACTCAACTAATGAAAAACTGTTTTTT.

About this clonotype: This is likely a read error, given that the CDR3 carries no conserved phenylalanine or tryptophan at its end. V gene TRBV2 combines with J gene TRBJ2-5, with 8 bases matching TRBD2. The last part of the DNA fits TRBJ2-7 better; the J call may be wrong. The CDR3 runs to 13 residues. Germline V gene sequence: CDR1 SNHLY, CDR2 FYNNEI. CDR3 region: CASSAGTRNEQYL. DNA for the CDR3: TGTGCCAGCAGCGCCGGGACTAGGAACGAGCAGTACCTC.

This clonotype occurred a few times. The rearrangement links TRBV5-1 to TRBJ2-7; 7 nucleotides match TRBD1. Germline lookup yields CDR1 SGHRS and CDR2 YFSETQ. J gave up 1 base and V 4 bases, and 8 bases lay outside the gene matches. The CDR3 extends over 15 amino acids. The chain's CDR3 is CASSRTGLNSYEQYF. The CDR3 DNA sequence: TGCGCCAGCAGCCGGACAGGACTTAATTCCTACGAGCAGTACTTC.

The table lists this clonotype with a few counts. This CDR3 is CASRKIPTGPLETQYF. CDR3 nucleotides: TGTGCCAGTAGAAAAATCCCGACAGGGCCCCTCGAGACCCAGTACTTC. The rearrangement links TRBV19 to TRBJ2-5; 7 bases align to TRBD1. Germline V lookup: CDR1 LNHDA, CDR2 SQIVND (reference sequence). CDR3 length equals 16 residues. The V gene end was trimmed by 6 bases and the J gene end by 5 bases; junction bases not matched to a gene: 15.

Here the CDR3 DNA reads TGTGCCAGCAGCCGGTCGGGACAGGGAGATGAAAAACTGTTTTTT. It codes for CASSRSGQGDEKLFF. This chain uses TRBV14 with TRBJ1-4; 9 nucleotides agree with TRBD1. In germline, CDR1 is SGHDN, CDR2 FVKESK. With 4 bases clipped from V and 6 bases from J, the junction kept 6 bases outside the gene matches. The CDR3 extends over 15 amino acids.

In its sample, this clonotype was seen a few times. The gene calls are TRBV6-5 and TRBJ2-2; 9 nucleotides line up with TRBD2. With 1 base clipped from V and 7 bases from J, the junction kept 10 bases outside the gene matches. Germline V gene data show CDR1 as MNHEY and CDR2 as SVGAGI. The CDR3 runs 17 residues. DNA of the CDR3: TGTGCCAGCAGTTACTTTGGGCTAGCGGGGAACGGCGGGGAGCTGTTTTTT. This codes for CASSYFGLAGNGGELFF.

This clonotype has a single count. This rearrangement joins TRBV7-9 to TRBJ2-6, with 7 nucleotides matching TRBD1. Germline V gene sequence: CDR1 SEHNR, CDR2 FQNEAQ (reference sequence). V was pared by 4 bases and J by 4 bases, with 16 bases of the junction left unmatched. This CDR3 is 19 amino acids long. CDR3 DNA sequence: TGTGCCAGCAGCTATCCCAGGGCAGGGGGAATCACCGGGGCCAACGTCCTGACTTTC. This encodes CASSYPRAGGITGANVLTF.

CDR3 amino acids: CASSFSRGRDEQFF. The CDR3 DNA sequence: TGTGCCAGCAGCTTTAGTAGAGGGCGGGATGAGCAGTTCTTC. V is TRBV7-2 and J is TRBJ2-1, with D possibly TRBD2 on 5 matching bases. From germline, CDR1 is SGHTA and CDR2 FQGNSA. With 3 bases removed from V and 8 bases from J, the gap between germline ends came to 14 bases. The CDR3 has 14 amino acids.

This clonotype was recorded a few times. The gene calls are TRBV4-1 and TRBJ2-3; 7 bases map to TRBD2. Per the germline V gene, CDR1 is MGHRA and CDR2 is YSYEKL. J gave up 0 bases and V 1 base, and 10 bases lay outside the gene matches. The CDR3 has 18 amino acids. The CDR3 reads CASSQGTLAGGSTDTQYF. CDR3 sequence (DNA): TGCGCCAGCAGCCAAGGAACCTTAGCGGGTGGTAGCACAGATACGCAGTATTTT.

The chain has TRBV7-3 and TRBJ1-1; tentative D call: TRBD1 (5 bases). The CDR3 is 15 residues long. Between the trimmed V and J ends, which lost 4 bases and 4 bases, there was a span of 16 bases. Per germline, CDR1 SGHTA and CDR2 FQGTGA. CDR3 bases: TGTGCCAGCAGCTCAGTGGGGGGGGAAGGCACTGAAGCTTTCTTT. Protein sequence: CASSSVGGEGTEAFF.

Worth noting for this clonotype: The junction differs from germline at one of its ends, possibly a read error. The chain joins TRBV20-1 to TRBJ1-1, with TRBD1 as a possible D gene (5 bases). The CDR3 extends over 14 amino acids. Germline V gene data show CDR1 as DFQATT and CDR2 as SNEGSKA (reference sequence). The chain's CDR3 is CSARVGGGSTEAFF. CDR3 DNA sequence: TGCAGTGCCCGCGTGGGGGGGGGAAGCACTGAGGCTTTCTTT.

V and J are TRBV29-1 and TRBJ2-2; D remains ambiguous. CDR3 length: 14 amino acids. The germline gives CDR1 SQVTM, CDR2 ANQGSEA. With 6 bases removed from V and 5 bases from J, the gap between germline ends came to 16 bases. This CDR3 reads CSVSVSRWTGELFF. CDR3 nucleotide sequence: TGCAGCGTGTCCGTTAGCAGATGGACCGGGGAGCTGTTTTTT.

The CDR3 here is CASSYPTSGKETQYF. CDR3 nucleotides: TGTGCCAGCAGCTACCCGACTAGCGGGAAAGAGACCCAGTACTTC. The chain recombines TRBV7-2 with TRBJ2-5, with TRBD2 matching 11 bases. Looked up from germline, CDR1 is SGHTA and CDR2 is FQGNSA. V shed 4 bases and J 3 bases; nucleotides not matched to a gene: 4. The CDR3 has 15 residues.